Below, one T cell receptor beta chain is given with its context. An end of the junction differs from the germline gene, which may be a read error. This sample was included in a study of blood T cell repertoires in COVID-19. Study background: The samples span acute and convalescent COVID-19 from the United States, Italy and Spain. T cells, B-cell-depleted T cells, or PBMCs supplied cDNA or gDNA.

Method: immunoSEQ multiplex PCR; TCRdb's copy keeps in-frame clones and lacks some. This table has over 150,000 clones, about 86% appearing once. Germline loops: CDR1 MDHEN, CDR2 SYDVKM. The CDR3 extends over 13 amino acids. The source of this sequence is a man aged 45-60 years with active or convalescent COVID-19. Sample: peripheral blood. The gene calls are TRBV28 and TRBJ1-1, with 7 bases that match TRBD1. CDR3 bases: TGTGCCAGCAGAAAAGACAGGGACTCTGAAACTTTCTTT. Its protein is CASRKDRDSETFF.